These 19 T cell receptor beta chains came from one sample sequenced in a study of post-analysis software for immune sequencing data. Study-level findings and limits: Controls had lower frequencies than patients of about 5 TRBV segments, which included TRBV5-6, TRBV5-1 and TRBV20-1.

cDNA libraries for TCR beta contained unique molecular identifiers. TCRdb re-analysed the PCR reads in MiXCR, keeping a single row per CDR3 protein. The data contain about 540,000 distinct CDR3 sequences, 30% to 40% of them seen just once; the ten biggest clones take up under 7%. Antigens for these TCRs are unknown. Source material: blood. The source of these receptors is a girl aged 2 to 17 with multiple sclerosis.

The CDR3 spells CASSLVMRGPFPSTDTQYF. In DNA, the CDR3 is TGTGCCAGCAGCTTAGTAATGCGGGGGCCCTTCCCTAGCACAGATACGCAGTATTTT. The chain recombines TRBV7-8 with TRBJ2-3; D perhaps matches TRBD2 (7 bases). V lost 1 base and J lost 0, with 20 bases in between. The germline V gene encodes CDR1 SGHVS and CDR2 FQNEAQ. The CDR3 extends over 19 amino acids.

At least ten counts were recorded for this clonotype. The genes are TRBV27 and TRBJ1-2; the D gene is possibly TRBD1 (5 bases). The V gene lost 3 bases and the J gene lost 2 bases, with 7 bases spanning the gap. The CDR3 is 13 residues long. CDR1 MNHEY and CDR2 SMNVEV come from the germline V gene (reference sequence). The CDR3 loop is CASSFEGNYGYTF. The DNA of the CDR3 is TGTGCCAGCAGTTTCGAGGGGAACTATGGCTACACCTTC.

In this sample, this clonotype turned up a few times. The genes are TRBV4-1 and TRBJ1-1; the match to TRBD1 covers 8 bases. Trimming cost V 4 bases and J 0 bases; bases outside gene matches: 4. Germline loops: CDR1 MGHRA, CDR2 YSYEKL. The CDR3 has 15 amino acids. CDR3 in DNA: TGCGCCAGCAGCCCCCCGACAGGGGTGAACACTGAAGCTTTCTTT. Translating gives CASSPPTGVNTEAFF.

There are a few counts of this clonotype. The CDR3 sequence is CASSSSGGSSYNEQFF. DNA for the CDR3: TGCGCCAGCAGTTCTAGCGGGGGGAGCTCCTACAATGAGCAGTTCTTC. The chain employs TRBV5-1 and TRBJ2-1; TRBD2 aligns across 11 bases. CDR1 is SGHRS, CDR2 YFSETQ, per germline. The ends lost 5 bases at V and 0 bases at J; junction bases unmatched: 4. This CDR3 contains 16 residues.

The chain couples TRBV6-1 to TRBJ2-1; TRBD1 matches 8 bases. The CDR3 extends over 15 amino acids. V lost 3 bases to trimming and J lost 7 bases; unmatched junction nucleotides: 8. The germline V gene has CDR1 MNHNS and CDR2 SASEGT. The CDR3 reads CASSDNRGLWNEQFF. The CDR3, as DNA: TGTGCCAGCAGTGACAACAGGGGGTTATGGAATGAGCAGTTCTTC.

The CDR3 region is CASSRATGELFF. The CDR3, as DNA: TGTGCCAGCAGTCGGGCAACCGGGGAGCTGTTTTTT. The chain is built from TRBV28 and TRBJ2-2; D ambiguous. The germline V gene has CDR1 MDHEN and CDR2 SYDVKM. The CDR3 contains 12 residues. V lost 5 bases and J lost 5, with 6 bases in between.

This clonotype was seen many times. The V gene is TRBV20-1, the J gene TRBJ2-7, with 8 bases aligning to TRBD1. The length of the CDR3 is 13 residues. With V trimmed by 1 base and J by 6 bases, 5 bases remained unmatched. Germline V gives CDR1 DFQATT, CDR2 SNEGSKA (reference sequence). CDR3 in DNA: TGCAGTGCTAGAGCGGACAGGGCCCCCGAGCAGTACTTC. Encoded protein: CSARADRAPEQYF.

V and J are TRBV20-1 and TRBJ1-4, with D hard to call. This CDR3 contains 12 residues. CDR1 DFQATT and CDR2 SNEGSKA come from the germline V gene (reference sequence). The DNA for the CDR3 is TGCAGGGCGCTGGCAACTAATGAAAAACTGTTTTTT. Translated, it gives CRALATNEKLFF.

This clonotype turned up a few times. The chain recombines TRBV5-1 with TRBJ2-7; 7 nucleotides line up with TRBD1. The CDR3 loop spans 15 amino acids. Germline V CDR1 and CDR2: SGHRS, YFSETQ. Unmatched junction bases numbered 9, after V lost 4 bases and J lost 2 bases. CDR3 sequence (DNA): TGCGCCAGCAGCCCTCCGGGGACAGTAACCTACGAGCAGTACTTC. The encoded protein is CASSPPGTVTYEQYF.

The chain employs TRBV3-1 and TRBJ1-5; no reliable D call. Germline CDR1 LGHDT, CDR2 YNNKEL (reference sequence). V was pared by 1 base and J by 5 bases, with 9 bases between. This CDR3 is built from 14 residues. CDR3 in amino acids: CASSQAVRYQPQHF. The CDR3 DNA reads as TGTGCCAGCAGCCAAGCGGTCAGGTATCAGCCCCAGCATTTT.

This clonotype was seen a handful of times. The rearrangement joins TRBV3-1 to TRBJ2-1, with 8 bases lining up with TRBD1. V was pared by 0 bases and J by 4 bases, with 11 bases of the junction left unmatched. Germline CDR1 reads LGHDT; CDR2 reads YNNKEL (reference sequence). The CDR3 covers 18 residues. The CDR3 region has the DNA TGTGCCAGCAGCCAAGATTCAGGGACAGGCCTTCAATACAATGAGCAGTTCTTC. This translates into CASSQDSGTGLQYNEQFF.

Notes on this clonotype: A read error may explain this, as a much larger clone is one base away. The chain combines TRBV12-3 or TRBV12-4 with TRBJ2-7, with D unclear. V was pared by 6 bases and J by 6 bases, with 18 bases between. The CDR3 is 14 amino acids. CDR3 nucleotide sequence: TGTGCCAGCAGGTTACAGCCGCAGCAGGCCGAGCAGTACTTC. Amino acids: CASRLQPQQAEQYF.

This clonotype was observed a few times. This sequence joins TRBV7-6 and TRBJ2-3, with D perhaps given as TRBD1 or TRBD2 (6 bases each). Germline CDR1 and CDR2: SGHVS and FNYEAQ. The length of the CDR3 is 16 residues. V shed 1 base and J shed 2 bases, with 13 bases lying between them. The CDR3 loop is CASSLGGAGYTDTQYF. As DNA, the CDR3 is TGTGCCAGCAGCTTAGGGGGGGCCGGCTACACAGATACGCAGTATTTT.

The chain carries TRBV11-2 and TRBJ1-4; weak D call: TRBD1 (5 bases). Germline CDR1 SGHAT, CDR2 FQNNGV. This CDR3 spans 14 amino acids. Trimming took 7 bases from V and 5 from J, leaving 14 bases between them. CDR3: CASTYGTVNEKLFF. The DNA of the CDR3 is TGTGCCAGCACCTACGGGACTGTGAATGAAAAACTGTTTTTT.

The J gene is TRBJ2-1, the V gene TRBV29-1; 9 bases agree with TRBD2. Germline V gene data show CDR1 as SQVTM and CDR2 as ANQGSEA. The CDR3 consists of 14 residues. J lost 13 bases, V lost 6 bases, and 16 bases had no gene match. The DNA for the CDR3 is TGCAGCGTGGAGGCACTAGCGGGCCAAGAGACCCAGTTCTTC. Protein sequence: CSVEALAGQETQFF.

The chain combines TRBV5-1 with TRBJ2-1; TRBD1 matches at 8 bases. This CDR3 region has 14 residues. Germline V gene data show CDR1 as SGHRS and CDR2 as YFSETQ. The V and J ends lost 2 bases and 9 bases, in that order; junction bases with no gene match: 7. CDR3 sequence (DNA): TGCGCCAGCAGCTTAACCCGGGACAGGTTTGAGCAGTTCTTC. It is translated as CASSLTRDRFEQFF.

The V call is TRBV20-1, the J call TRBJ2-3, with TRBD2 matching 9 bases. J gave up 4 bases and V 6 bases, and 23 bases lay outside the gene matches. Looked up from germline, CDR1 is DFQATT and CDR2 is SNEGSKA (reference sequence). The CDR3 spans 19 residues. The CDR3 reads CSAPAYRRGGRVGPDTQYF. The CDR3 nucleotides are TGCAGTGCCCCTGCGTATAGGCGGGGGGGCAGGGTTGGACCAGATACGCAGTATTTT.

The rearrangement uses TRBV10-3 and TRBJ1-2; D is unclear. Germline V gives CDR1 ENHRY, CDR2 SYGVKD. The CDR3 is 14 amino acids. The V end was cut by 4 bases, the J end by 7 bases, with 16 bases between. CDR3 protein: CAISVGQEASGYTF. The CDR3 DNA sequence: TGTGCCATCAGTGTGGGTCAGGAGGCCAGTGGCTACACCTTC.

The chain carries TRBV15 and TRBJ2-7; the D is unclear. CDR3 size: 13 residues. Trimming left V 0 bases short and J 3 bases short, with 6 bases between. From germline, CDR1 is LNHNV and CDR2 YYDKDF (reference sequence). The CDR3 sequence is CATSREVDYEQYF. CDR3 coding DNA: TGTGCCACCAGCAGAGAAGTGGACTACGAGCAGTACTTC.